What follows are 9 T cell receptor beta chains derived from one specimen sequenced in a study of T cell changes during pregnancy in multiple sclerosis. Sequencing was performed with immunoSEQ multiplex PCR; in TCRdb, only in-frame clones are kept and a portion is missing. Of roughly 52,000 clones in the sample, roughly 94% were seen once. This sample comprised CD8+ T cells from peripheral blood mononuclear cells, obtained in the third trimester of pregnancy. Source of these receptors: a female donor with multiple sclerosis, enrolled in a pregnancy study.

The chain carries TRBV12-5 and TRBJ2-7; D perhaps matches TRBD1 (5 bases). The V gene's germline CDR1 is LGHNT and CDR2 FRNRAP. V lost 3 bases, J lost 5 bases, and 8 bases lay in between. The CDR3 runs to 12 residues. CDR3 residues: CASGLGVNEQYF. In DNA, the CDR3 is TGTGCTAGTGGTTTAGGGGTAAACGAGCAGTACTTC.

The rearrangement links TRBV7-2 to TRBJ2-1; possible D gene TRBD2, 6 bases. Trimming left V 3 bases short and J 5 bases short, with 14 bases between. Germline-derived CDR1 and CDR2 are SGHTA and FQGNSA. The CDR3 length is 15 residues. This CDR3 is CASSFRGRGHNEQFF. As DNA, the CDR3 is TGTGCCAGCAGCTTCAGAGGGCGGGGCCACAATGAGCAGTTCTTC.

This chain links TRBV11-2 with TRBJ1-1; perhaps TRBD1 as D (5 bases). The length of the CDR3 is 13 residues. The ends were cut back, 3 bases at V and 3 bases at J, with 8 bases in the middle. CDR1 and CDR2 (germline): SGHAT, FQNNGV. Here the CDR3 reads CASSFQGDTEAFF. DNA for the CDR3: TGTGCCAGCAGCTTCCAGGGTGACACTGAAGCTTTCTTT.

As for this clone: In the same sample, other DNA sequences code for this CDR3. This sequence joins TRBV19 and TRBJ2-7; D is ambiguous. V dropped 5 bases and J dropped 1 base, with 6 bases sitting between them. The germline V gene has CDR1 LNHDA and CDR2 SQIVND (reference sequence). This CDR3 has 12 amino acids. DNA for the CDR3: TGTGCCAGTAGTGCGGATTCCTACGAGCAGTACTTC. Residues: CASSADSYEQYF. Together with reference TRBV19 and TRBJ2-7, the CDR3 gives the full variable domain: DGGITQSPKYLFRKEGQNVTLSCEQNLNHDAMYWYRQDPGQGLRLIYYSQIVNDFQKGDIAEGYSVSREKKESFPLTVTSAQKNPTAFYLCASSADSYEQYFGPGTRLTVT.

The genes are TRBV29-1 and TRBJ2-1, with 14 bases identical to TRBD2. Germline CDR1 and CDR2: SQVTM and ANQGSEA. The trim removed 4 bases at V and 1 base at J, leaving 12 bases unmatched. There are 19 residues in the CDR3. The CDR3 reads CSVAPGLAGVGWSYNEQFF. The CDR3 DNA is TGCAGCGTTGCGCCGGGACTAGCGGGAGTCGGGTGGTCCTACAATGAGCAGTTCTTC.

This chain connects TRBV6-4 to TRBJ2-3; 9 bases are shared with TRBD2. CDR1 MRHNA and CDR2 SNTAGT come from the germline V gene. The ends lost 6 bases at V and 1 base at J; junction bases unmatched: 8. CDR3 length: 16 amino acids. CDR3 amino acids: CASSALAGRGTDTQYF. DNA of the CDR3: TGTGCCAGCAGCGCGCTAGCGGGAAGGGGCACAGATACGCAGTATTTT.

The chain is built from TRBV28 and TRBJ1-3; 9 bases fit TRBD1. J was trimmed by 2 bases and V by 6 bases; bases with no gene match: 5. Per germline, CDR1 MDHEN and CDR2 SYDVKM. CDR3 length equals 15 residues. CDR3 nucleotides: TGTGCCAGCAGCCGCCGGGACAGGGCTGGAAACACCATATATTTT. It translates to CASSRRDRAGNTIYF. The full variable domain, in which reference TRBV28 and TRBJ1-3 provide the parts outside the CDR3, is DVKVTQSSRYLVKRTGEKVFLECVQDMDHENMFWYRQDPGLGLRLIYFSYDVKMKEKGDIPEGYSVSREKKERFSLILESASTNQTSMYLCASSRRDRAGNTIYFGEGSWLTVV.

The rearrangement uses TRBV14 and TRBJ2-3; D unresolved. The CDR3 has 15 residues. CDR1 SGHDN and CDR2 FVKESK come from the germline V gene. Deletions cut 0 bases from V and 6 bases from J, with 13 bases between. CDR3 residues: CASSQDYGLRDTQYF. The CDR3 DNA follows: TGTGCCAGCAGCCAAGATTATGGTCTACGGGATACGCAGTATTTT.

CDR3 coding DNA: TGCGCCAGCAGCTTGGGGCCGGGACAGGGGGCCTTCTCTGGGGCCAACGTCCTGACTTTC. Its protein is CASSLGPGQGAFSGANVLTF. The gene calls are TRBV5-1 and TRBJ2-6; 12 bases are shared with TRBD1. Germline assignment: CDR1 SGHRS and CDR2 YFSETQ. Unmatched junction bases numbered 7, after V lost 0 bases and J lost 0 bases. The CDR3 totals 20 residues.